The 15 T cell receptor beta chains reported below all come from one sample, sequenced in a study of breast tumors, draining lymph nodes, adjacent tissues. One entry per CDR3 protein, called by TCRdb with MiXCR from the multiplex PCR reads. The sample carries tens of thousands of distinct CDR3 sequences, about 23% recorded once. Sequencing was carried out using breast tumor tissue. These receptors were collected from a female donor with breast cancer. Some clones in this sample may be carry-over from other donors' samples.

This clonotype was seen repeatedly, ten times or more. The V gene is TRBV2, the J gene TRBJ2-7; D call uncertain. Per germline, CDR1 SNHLY and CDR2 FYNNEI. The CDR3 sequence is 11 residues long. Trimming shortened V by 4 bases and J by 6 bases, and 7 bases separated the two germline ends. In DNA form, the CDR3 reads TGTGCCAGCAGTGGGATGGGCGAGCAGTACTTC. Translated: CASSGMGEQYF.

Worth noting for this clonotype: One junction end does not reproduce the germline sequence, and a read error may be involved. The rearrangement joins TRBV20-1 to TRBJ2-5, with a weak D call TRBD1 (6 bases). Germline values: CDR1 DFQATT, CDR2 SNEGSKA (reference sequence). This CDR3 contains 13 residues. Here the CDR3 DNA reads TGCAGTGCCGCGTTAGGGGGACAAGGGACCCAGTACTTC. Translated: CSAALGGQGTQYF.

Many counts were recorded for this clonotype. CDR3 DNA sequence: TGTGCCAGCAGCGAGGGTGATACGCAGTATTTT. Translating gives CASSEGDTQYF. The gene calls are TRBV11-2 and TRBJ2-3; D is possibly TRBD2 (5 bases). V shed 5 bases and J shed 6 bases, with 6 bases lying between them. CDR3 length: 11 amino acids. Germline V gives CDR1 SGHAT, CDR2 FQNNGV.

There are many counts of this clonotype. The chain carries TRBV7-2 and TRBJ2-1; 7 bases agree with TRBD2. V was clipped by 1 base and J by 2 bases; unmatched bases: 2. Germline V gives CDR1 SGHTA, CDR2 FQGNSA. This CDR3 is built from 15 residues. The CDR3 nucleotides read TGTGCCAGCAGCTTAGACGGGGGGACCTACAATGAGCAGTTCTTC. It yields the protein CASSLDGGTYNEQFF.

This clonotype has at least ten counts. The V gene is TRBV15, the J gene TRBJ2-3; 8 bases agree with TRBD1. The germline gives CDR1 LNHNV, CDR2 YYDKDF (reference sequence). This CDR3 is built from 15 residues. V lost 3 bases and J lost 5; bases outside the gene matches: 7. The CDR3 coding sequence is TGTGCCACCAGCAGTTACAGGGGGACGGGAGATACGCAGTATTTT. Its protein product is CATSSYRGTGDTQYF.

The chain uses TRBV4-1 and TRBJ2-7, with 8 positions matching TRBD1. The CDR3 totals 17 residues. CDR1 is MGHRA and CDR2 is YSYEKL in the germline V gene. The V and J ends lost 4 bases and 0 bases, in that order; junction bases with no gene match: 11. DNA of the CDR3: TGCGCCAGCAGCCCATACCCGGGACAGGAGTTCTCCTACGAGCAGTACTTC. This codes for CASSPYPGQEFSYEQYF.

This clonotype has a count of ten or more. This sequence may be a read error, since a much larger clone differs from it by one base. The V gene is TRBV24-1, the J gene TRBJ1-2; possibly TRBD1 for D (5 bases). This CDR3 comprises 14 residues. The germline gives CDR1 KGHDR, CDR2 SFDVKD. Here the CDR3 DNA reads TGTGCCTCCAGCCGAGGGGAATCCTCCTATGGCTACACCTTC. Encoded protein: CASSRGESSYGYTF.

By sample share, this clonotype is medium-sized. The V and J genes are TRBV10-3 and TRBJ1-3, with D uncertain. V was clipped by 0 bases and J by 1 base, with 7 bases between them. The germline CDR1 and CDR2 sequences are ENHRY and SYGVKD. The CDR3 is 15 residues long. Here the CDR3 DNA reads TGTGCCATCAGTGAGTCTCCTGATTCTGGAAACACCATATATTTT. Translation gives CAISESPDSGNTIYF.

This clonotype was seen many times. The chain combines TRBV2 with TRBJ1-5; possible D gene TRBD1, 5 bases. CDR1 and CDR2 (germline): SNHLY, FYNNEI. There are 16 residues in the CDR3. Trimming cost V 0 bases and J 4 bases, with 13 bases left between them. The CDR3 region is CASSEALLGGNQPQHF. CDR3 coding DNA: TGTGCCAGCAGTGAAGCGCTTCTTGGGGGGAATCAGCCCCAGCATTTT.

At least ten counts were recorded for this clonotype. The V gene is TRBV6-4, the J gene TRBJ2-1, with D possibly being TRBD2 (5 bases). CDR3 length equals 14 residues. Between the trimmed V and J ends, which lost 6 bases and 1 base, there was a span of 10 bases. CDR1 and CDR2 from the germline V gene are MRHNA and SNTAGT. The CDR3 DNA is TGTGCCAGCAGCCCATGGGAGTCCTACAATGAGCAGTTCTTC. Protein: CASSPWESYNEQFF.

This clonotype was recorded many times. The V gene is TRBV5-1, the J gene TRBJ1-2; D is undetermined. Germline V gene data show CDR1 as SGHRS and CDR2 as YFSETQ. The CDR3 is 12 amino acids. Trimming took 4 bases from V and 4 from J, leaving 8 bases between them. Written as DNA, the CDR3 is TGCGCCAGCAGCGTTGACTTCTATGGCTACACCTTC. The encoded protein is CASSVDFYGYTF. Using reference TRBV5-1 and TRBJ1-2 for the parts outside the CDR3, the full variable domain is KAGVTQTPRYLIKTRGQQVTLSCSPISGHRSVSWYQQTPGQGLQFLFEYFSETQRNKGNFPGRFSGRQFSNSRSEMNVSTLELGDSALYLCASSVDFYGYTFGSGTRLTVV.

Ten or more counts support this clonotype. This chain joins TRBV9 and TRBJ2-7; D call uncertain. Germline CDR1 and CDR2: SGDLS and YYNGEE. V lost 0 bases to trimming and J lost 2 bases, with 12 bases between them. CDR3 length: 15 residues. The CDR3 DNA sequence: TGTGCCAGCAGCGTAGAAGCCTTTGGCACCTACGAGCAGTACTTC. Residues: CASSVEAFGTYEQYF.

This clonotype was seen many times. The chain joins TRBV3-1 to TRBJ2-5; D might be TRBD2 (6 bases). Germline V gene data show CDR1 as LGHDT and CDR2 as YNNKEL (reference sequence). This CDR3 is built from 16 residues. V lost 0 bases and J lost 0, with 11 bases in between. CDR3 DNA: TGTGCCAGCAGCCAAGAGGGACTCCCGTACCAAGAGACCCAGTACTTC. Encoded protein: CASSQEGLPYQETQYF.

Many counts were recorded for this clonotype. The chain carries TRBV3-1 and TRBJ2-7, with a possible D match to TRBD1 (6 bases). Trimming stripped 4 bases from V and 3 bases from J, with 13 bases between. Germline V gene sequence: CDR1 LGHDT, CDR2 YNNKEL (reference sequence). There are 14 residues in the CDR3. Written as DNA, the CDR3 is TGTGCCAGCAGCCGGACCCAGGGGTTCTACGAGCAGTACTTC. It translates to CASSRTQGFYEQYF.

V and J are TRBV6-1 and TRBJ2-1, with TRBD2 matching over 13 bases. CDR1 MNHNS and CDR2 SASEGT come from the germline V gene. V shed 3 bases and J 2 bases; nucleotides not matched to a gene: 1. The CDR3 loop spans 16 amino acids. The CDR3, as DNA: TGTGCCAGCAGTGAGGGGACTAGCGGGACCTACAATGAGCAGTTCTTC. It specifies CASSEGTSGTYNEQFF.